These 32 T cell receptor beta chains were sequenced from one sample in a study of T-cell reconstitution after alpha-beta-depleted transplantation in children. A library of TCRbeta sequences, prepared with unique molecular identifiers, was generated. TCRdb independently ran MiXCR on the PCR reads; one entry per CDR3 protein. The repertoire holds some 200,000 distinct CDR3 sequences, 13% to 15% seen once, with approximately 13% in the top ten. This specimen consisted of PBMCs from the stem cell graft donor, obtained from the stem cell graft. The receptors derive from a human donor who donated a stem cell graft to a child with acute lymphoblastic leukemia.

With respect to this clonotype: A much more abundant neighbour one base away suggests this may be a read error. Here the CDR3 reads CASTLSSVTDTQYF. In DNA form, the CDR3 reads TGCGCCAGCACCCTGTCTTCGGTCACAGATACGCAGTATTTT. The chain links TRBV5-1 to TRBJ2-3; D uncertain. V shed 6 bases and J shed 2 bases, with 13 bases lying between them. The CDR3 runs 14 residues. Germline assignment: CDR1 SGHRS and CDR2 YFSETQ. Combining the CDR3 with reference TRBV5-1 and TRBJ2-3 gives the whole variable domain KAGVTQTPRYLIKTRGQQVTLSCSPISGHRSVSWYQQTPGQGLQFLFEYFSETQRNKGNFPGRFSGRQFSNSRSEMNVSTLELGDSALYLCASTLSSVTDTQYFGPGTRLTVL.

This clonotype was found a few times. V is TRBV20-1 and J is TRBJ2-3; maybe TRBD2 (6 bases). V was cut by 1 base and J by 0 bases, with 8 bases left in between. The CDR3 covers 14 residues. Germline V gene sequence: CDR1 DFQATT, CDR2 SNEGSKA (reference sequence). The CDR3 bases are TGCAGTGCTAGAGTTAGCGGAAGCACAGATACGCAGTATTTT. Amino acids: CSARVSGSTDTQYF.

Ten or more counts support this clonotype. In DNA, the CDR3 is TGTGCCATCAGTGAGCGAGGGGGCTCGGGTCAGCCCCAGCATTTT. Protein sequence: CAISERGGSGQPQHF. This chain links TRBV10-3 with TRBJ1-5, with 7 positions matching TRBD1. CDR1 is ENHRY, CDR2 SYGVKD, per germline. V lost 2 bases and J lost 6; bases outside the gene matches: 7. The CDR3 loop spans 15 amino acids.

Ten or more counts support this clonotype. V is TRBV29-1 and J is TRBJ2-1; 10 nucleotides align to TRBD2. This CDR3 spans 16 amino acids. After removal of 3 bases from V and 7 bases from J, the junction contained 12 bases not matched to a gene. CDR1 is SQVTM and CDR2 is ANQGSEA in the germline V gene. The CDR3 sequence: CSVESLAGAPLNEQFF. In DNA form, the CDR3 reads TGCAGCGTTGAGTCGCTAGCGGGGGCCCCTCTAAATGAGCAGTTCTTC.

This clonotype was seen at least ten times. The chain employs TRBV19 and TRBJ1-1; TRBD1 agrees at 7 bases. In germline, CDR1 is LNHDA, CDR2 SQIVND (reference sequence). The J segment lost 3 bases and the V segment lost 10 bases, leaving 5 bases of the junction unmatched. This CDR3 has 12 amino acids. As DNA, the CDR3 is TGTGCCACGTCGGACAGGTACACTGAAGCTTTCTTT. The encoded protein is CATSDRYTEAFF.

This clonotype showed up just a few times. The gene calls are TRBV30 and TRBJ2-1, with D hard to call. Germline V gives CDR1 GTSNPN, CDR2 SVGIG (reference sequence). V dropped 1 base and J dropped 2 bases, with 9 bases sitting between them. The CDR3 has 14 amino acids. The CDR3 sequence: CAWSEVGTYNEQFF. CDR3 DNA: TGTGCCTGGAGTGAGGTAGGGACCTACAATGAGCAGTTCTTC. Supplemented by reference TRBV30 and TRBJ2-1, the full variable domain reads SQTIHQWPATLVQPVGSPLSLECTVEGTSNPNLYWYRQAAGRGLQLLFYSVGIGQISSEVPQNLSASRPQDRQFILSSKKLLLSDSGFYLCAWSEVGTYNEQFFGPGTRLTVL.

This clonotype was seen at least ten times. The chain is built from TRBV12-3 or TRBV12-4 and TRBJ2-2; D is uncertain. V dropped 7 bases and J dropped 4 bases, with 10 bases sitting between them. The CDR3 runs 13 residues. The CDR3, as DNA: TGTGCCAGCACCCTAGTGGGCACCGGGGAGCTGTTTTTT. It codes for CASTLVGTGELFF.

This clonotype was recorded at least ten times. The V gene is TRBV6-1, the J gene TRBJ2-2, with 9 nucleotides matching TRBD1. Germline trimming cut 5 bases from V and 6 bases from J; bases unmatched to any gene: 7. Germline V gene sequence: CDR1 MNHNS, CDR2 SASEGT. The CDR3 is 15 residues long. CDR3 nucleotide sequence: TGTGCCAGCAGTCGGGGACAGGGTGGATCCGGGGAGCTGTTTTTT. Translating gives CASSRGQGGSGELFF.

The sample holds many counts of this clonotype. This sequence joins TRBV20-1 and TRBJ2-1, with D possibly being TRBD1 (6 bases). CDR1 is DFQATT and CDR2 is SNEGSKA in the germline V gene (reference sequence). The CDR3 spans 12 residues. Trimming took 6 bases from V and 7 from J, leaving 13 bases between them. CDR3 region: CSAQTQGNEQFF. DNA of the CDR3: TGCAGTGCCCAGACACAGGGAAATGAGCAGTTCTTC.

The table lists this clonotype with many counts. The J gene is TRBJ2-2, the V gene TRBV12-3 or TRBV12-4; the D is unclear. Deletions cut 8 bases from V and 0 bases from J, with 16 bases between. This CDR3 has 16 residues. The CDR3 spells CASLDEGTSNTGELFF. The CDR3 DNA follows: TGTGCCAGCCTCGACGAAGGTACTTCGAACACCGGGGAGCTGTTTTTT.

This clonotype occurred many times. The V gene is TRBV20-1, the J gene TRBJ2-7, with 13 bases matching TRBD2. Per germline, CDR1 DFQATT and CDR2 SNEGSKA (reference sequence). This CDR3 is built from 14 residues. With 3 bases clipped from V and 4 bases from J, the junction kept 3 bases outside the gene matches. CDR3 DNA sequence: TGCAGTGCTAGTCGGACTAGCGGGGGATACGAGCAGTACTTC. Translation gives CSASRTSGGYEQYF.

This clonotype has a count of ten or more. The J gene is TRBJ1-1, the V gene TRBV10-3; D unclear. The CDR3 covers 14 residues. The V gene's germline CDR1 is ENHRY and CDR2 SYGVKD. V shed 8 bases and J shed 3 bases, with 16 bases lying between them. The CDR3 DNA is TGTGCCATCTCGACCACGGGTAGGGACACTGAAGCTTTCTTT. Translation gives CAISTTGRDTEAFF.

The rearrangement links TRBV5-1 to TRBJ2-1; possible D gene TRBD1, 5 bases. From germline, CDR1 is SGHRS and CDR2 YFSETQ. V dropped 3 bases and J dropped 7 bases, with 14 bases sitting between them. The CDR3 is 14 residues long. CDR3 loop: CASSSIDSGNEQFF. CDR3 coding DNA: TGCGCCAGCAGCTCAATTGACAGTGGGAATGAGCAGTTCTTC. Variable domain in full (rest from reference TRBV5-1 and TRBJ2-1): KAGVTQTPRYLIKTRGQQVTLSCSPISGHRSVSWYQQTPGQGLQFLFEYFSETQRNKGNFPGRFSGRQFSNSRSEMNVSTLELGDSALYLCASSSIDSGNEQFFGPGTRLTVL.

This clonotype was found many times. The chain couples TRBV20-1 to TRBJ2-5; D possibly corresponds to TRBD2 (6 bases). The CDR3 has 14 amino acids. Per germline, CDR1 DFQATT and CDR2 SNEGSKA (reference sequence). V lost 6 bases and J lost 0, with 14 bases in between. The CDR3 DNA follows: TGCAGTGCGGGGCGGGATGGGTACCAAGAGACCCAGTACTTC. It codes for CSAGRDGYQETQYF.

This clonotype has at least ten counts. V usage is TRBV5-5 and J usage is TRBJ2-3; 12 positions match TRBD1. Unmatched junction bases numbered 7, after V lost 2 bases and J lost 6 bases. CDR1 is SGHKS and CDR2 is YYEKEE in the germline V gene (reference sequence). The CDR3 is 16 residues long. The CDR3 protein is CASSFTAGTGGDTQYF. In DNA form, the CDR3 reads TGTGCCAGCAGCTTCACCGCCGGGACAGGGGGCGATACGCAGTATTTT.

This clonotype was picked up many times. The CDR3 loop is CASSLGTSGYYNEQFF. The CDR3 DNA reads TGCGCCAGCAGCTTGGGTACTAGCGGTTACTACAATGAGCAGTTCTTC. The chain couples TRBV5-1 to TRBJ2-1, with TRBD2 matching 8 bases. Germline trimming cut 0 bases from V and 3 bases from J; bases unmatched to any gene: 5. The CDR3 contains 16 residues. CDR1 and CDR2 from the germline V gene are SGHRS and YFSETQ. Variable domain in full (rest from reference TRBV5-1 and TRBJ2-1): KAGVTQTPRYLIKTRGQQVTLSCSPISGHRSVSWYQQTPGQGLQFLFEYFSETQRNKGNFPGRFSGRQFSNSRSEMNVSTLELGDSALYLCASSLGTSGYYNEQFFGPGTRLTVL.

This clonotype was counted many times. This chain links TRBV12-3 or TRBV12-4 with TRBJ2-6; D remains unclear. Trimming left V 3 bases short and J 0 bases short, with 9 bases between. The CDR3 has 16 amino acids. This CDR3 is CASSFYLGSGANVLTF. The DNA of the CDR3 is TGTGCCAGCAGTTTCTACTTAGGCTCTGGGGCCAACGTCCTGACTTTC.

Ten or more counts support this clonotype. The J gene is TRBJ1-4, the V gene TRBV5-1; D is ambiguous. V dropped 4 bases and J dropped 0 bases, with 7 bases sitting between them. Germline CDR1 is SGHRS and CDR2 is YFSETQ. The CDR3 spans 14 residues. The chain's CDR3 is CASSTDATNEKLFF. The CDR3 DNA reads TGCGCCAGCAGCACGGATGCAACTAATGAAAAACTGTTTTTT.

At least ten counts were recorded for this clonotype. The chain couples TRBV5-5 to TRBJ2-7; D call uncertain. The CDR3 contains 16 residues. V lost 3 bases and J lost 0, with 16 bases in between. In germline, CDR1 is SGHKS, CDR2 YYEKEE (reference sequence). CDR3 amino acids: CASSSLGGEHSYEQYF. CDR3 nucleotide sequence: TGTGCCAGCAGCTCCCTTGGCGGTGAGCACTCCTACGAGCAGTACTTC.

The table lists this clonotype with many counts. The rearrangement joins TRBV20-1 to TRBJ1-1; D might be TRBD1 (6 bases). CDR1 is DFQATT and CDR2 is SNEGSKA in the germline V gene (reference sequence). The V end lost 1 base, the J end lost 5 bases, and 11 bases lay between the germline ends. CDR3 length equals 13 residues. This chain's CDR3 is CSARGTGRTEAFF. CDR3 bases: TGCAGTGCTAGAGGTACAGGGAGGACTGAAGCTTTCTTT.

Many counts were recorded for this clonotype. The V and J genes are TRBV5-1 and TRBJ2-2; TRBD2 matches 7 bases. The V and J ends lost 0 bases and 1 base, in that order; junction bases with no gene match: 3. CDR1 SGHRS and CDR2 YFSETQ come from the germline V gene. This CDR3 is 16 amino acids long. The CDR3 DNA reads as TGCGCCAGCAGCTTGGCCAGCGGGGTGAACACCGGGGAGCTGTTTTTT. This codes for CASSLASGVNTGELFF.

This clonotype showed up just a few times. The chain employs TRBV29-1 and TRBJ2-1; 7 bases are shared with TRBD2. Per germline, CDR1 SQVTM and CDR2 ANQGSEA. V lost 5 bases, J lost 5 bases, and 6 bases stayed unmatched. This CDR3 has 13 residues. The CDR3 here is CSVSWDYNNEQFF. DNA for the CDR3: TGCAGCGTTTCGTGGGACTACAACAATGAGCAGTTCTTC.

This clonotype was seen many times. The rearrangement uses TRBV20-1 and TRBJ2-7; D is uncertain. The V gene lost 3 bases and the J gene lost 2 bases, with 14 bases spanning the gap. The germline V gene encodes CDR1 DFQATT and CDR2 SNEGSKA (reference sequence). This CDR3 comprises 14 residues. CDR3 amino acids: CSASSLRLAYEQYF. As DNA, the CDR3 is TGCAGTGCTAGTTCCCTGCGATTGGCCTACGAGCAGTACTTC.

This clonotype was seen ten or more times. The CDR3 sequence is CASTTGTGVYEQYF. CDR3 nucleotide sequence: TGCGCCAGCACAACCGGGACAGGGGTATACGAGCAGTACTTC. This chain joins TRBV10-2 and TRBJ2-7; 10 bases agree with TRBD1. V shed 7 bases and J 4 bases; nucleotides not matched to a gene: 7. The CDR3 extends over 14 amino acids. CDR1 is WSHSY and CDR2 is SAAADI in the germline V gene.

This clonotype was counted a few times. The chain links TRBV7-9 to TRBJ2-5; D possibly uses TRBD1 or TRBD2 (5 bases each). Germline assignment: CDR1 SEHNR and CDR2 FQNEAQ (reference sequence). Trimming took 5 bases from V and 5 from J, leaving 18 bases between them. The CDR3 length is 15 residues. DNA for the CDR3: TGTGCCAGCAGCCCGGGGCAAGGATCTCGGGAGACCCAGTACTTC. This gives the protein CASSPGQGSRETQYF. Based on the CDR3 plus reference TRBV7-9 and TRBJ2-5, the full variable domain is DTGVSQNPRHKITKRGQNVTFRCDPISEHNRLYWYRQTLGQGPEFLTYFQNEAQLEKSRLLSDRFSAERPKGSFSTLEIQRTEQGDSAMYLCASSPGQGSRETQYFGPGTRLLVL.

This CDR3 is CSAREGGDTEAFF. The CDR3 DNA reads TGCAGTGCTAGGGAGGGGGGGGACACTGAAGCTTTCTTT. The chain carries TRBV20-1 and TRBJ1-1; D is perhaps TRBD1 (6 bases). Trimming removed 3 bases from V and 3 bases from J, with 11 bases in between. CDR1 DFQATT and CDR2 SNEGSKA come from the germline V gene (reference sequence). This CDR3 is 13 amino acids long.

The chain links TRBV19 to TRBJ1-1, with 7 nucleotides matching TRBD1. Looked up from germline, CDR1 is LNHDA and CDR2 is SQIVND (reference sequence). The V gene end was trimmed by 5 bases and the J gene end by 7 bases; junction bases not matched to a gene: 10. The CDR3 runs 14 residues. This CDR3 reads CASSPDRDSNEAFF. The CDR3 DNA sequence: TGTGCCAGTAGTCCAGACAGGGATTCTAATGAAGCTTTCTTT.

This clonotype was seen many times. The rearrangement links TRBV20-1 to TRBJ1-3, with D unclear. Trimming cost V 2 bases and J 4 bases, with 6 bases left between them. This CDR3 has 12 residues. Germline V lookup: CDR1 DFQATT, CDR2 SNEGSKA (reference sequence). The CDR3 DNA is TGCAGTGCTAGATTCCGAGGAAACACCATATATTTT. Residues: CSARFRGNTIYF.

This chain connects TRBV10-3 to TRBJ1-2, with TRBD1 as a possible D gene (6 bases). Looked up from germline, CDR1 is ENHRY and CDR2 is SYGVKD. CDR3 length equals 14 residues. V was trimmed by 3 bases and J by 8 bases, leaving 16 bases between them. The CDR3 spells CAISEQGARGGYTF. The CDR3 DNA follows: TGTGCCATCAGTGAACAGGGCGCGCGGGGCGGCTACACCTTC.

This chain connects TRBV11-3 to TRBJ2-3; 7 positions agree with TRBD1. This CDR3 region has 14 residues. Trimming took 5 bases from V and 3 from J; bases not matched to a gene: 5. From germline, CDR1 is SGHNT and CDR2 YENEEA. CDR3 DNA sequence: TGTGCCAGCAGCCGATCCAGGGGGACAGATACGCAGTATTTT. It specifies CASSRSRGTDTQYF.

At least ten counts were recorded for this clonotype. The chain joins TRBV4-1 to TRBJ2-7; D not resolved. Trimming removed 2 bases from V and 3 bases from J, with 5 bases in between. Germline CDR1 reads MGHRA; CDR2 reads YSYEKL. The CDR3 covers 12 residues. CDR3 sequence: CASSQPGYEQYF. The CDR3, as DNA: TGCGCCAGCAGCCAACCCGGCTACGAGCAGTACTTC.

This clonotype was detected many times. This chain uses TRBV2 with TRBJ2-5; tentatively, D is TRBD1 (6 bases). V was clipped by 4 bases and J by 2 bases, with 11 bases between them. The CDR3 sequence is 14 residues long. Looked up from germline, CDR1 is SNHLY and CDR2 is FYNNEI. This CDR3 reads CASSGTASQETQYF. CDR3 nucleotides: TGTGCCAGCAGTGGGACAGCGTCTCAAGAGACCCAGTACTTC. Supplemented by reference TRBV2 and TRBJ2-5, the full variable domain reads EPEVTQTPSHQVTQMGQEVILRCVPISNHLYFYWYRQILGQKVEFLVSFYNNEISEKSEIFDDQFSVERPDGSNFTLKIRSTKLEDSAMYFCASSGTASQETQYFGPGTRLLVL.